The 26 T cell receptor beta chains listed next were all sequenced from one sample in a study of blood T cell repertoires in COVID-19. Profiled with immunoSEQ multiplex PCR; TCRdb holds only in-frame clones, not every one. The sample shows 110,000 to 150,000 clones, 80% to 90% of them seen only once. Source material: peripheral blood. The receptor set was obtained from a man between 60 and 75 years old with active or convalescent COVID-19.

This clone was counted a single time. This chain joins TRBV9 and TRBJ1-3; a weak D match, TRBD1 (6 bases). The CDR3 contains 16 residues. Trimming stripped 3 bases from V and 2 bases from J, with 15 bases between. Germline V gene sequence: CDR1 SGDLS, CDR2 YYNGEE. The CDR3 here is CASSADSGGPGNTIYF. Written as DNA, the CDR3 is TGTGCCAGCAGCGCCGATTCGGGGGGCCCTGGAAACACCATATATTTT.

The genes are TRBV6-5 and TRBJ1-2; D is perhaps TRBD1 (6 bases). Trimming cost V 6 bases and J 3 bases, with 8 bases left between them. This CDR3 region has 12 residues. From germline, CDR1 is MNHEY and CDR2 SVGAGI. The CDR3 sequence: CASRGQYYGYTF. CDR3 coding DNA: TGTGCCAGCAGAGGACAGTACTATGGCTACACCTTC.

The chain links TRBV4-3 to TRBJ2-4, with D unresolved. V was pared by 3 bases and J by 5 bases, with 14 bases between. The CDR3 has 15 residues. CDR1 and CDR2 from the germline V gene are LGHNA and YSLEER. CDR3 nucleotides: TGCGCCAGCAGCCATCGACCCGTAGGAGAAAACATTCAGTACTTC. Translating gives CASSHRPVGENIQYF.

The chain has TRBV4-1 and TRBJ2-1, with a weak D call TRBD1 (6 bases). Germline CDR1 is MGHRA and CDR2 is YSYEKL. V was trimmed by 4 bases and J by 6 bases, leaving 13 bases between them. The CDR3 has 14 residues. The CDR3 nucleotides are TGCGCCAGCAGCCTTTTAGGGGGAAGCAATGAGCAGTTCTTC. As protein: CASSLLGGSNEQFF.

The chain uses TRBV18 and TRBJ1-5; 7 bases match TRBD1. CDR3 length: 13 residues. Germline V gene sequence: CDR1 KGHSH, CDR2 LQKENI. The ends lost 6 bases at V and 4 bases at J; junction bases unmatched: 3. CDR3 coding DNA: TGTGCCAGCTCCCAGGACAGGAATCAGCCCCAGCATTTT. It yields the protein CASSQDRNQPQHF.

The rearrangement uses TRBV6-2 or TRBV6-3 and TRBJ1-1; TRBD1 is a possible D gene (6 bases). The germline V gene has CDR1 MNHEY and CDR2 SVGEGT. Trimming shortened V by 2 bases and J by 10 bases, and 14 bases separated the two germline ends. The CDR3 contains 13 residues. In DNA form, the CDR3 reads TGTGCCAGCAGTTACCTACAGGGCCTCAGAGCTTTCTTT. Protein product: CASSYLQGLRAFF.

This rearrangement joins TRBV7-2 to TRBJ2-1, with 8 bases identical to TRBD1. Germline trimming cut 2 bases from V and 6 bases from J; bases unmatched to any gene: 9. The CDR3 contains 16 residues. The germline V gene encodes CDR1 SGHTA and CDR2 FQGNSA. CDR3 region: CASSLRGRGLGNEQFF. The CDR3 region has the DNA TGTGCCAGCAGCTTAAGGGGCAGGGGGCTCGGCAATGAGCAGTTCTTC.

The J gene is TRBJ2-1, the V gene TRBV30; TRBD2 agrees at 11 bases. Germline trimming cut 1 base from V and 5 bases from J; bases unmatched to any gene: 4. The length of the CDR3 is 15 residues. Germline V gene lookup returns CDR1 GTSNPN and CDR2 SVGIG (reference sequence). In DNA, the CDR3 is TGTGCCTGGAGTGCCGGGACTAGCGGTAACAATGAGCAGTTCTTC. Residues: CAWSAGTSGNNEQFF.

The chain has TRBV11-3 and TRBJ2-5, with TRBD1 matching 7 bases. There are 16 residues in the CDR3. The V gene end was trimmed by 0 bases and the J gene end by 7 bases; junction bases not matched to a gene: 11. Per the germline V gene, CDR1 is SGHNT and CDR2 is YENEEA. The CDR3 spells CASSLDGLGGAGTQYF. CDR3 DNA sequence: TGTGCCAGCAGCTTAGATGGGCTAGGGGGCGCGGGGACCCAGTACTTC.

The CDR3 DNA follows: TGTGCCAGCAGCCTCGACATCGGGGGAGGACAAGAGACCCAGTACTTC. Translating it yields CASSLDIGGGQETQYF. This chain connects TRBV6-2 or TRBV6-3 to TRBJ2-5, with D perhaps matching TRBD2 (6 bases). The germline V gene encodes CDR1 MNHEY and CDR2 SVGEGT. V was pared by 6 bases and J by 2 bases, with 19 bases between. This CDR3 spans 16 amino acids.

This sequence joins TRBV27 and TRBJ2-3, with 10 bases aligning to TRBD2. This CDR3 has 16 amino acids. The J segment lost 6 bases and the V segment lost 6 bases, leaving 12 bases of the junction unmatched. CDR1 is MNHEY and CDR2 is SMNVEV in the germline V gene (reference sequence). The CDR3 loop reads CASRNSGGSILDTQYF. The CDR3 DNA reads as TGTGCCAGCAGGAATAGCGGGGGGTCCATATTGGATACGCAGTATTTT.

The CDR3 sequence is CASSLEDISSGSEQFF. In nucleotides, the CDR3 is TGTGCCAGCAGCCTGGAAGACATTTCTAGCGGATCTGAGCAGTTCTTC. The chain has TRBV7-8 and TRBJ2-1; the match to TRBD2 covers 7 bases. This CDR3 region has 16 residues. The junction had 16 bases not matched to a gene; V was cut back by 5 bases and J by 9 bases. CDR1 is SGHVS and CDR2 is FQNEAQ in the germline V gene.

The chain is built from TRBV9 and TRBJ2-5; 8 nucleotides match TRBD2. The CDR3 is 14 amino acids. Per germline, CDR1 SGDLS and CDR2 YYNGEE. Losses at the gene ends were 4 bases for V and 5 bases for J; bases not matched to a gene: 7. The CDR3 sequence is CASSPRGGSETQYF. The CDR3 DNA reads as TGTGCCAGCAGCCCTCGGGGGGGCAGTGAGACCCAGTACTTC.

The chain links TRBV6-2 or TRBV6-3 to TRBJ2-5; the D is unclear. The V gene lost 2 bases and the J gene lost 7 bases, with 17 bases spanning the gap. This CDR3 region has 15 residues. The V gene's germline CDR1 is MNHEY and CDR2 SVGEGT. The CDR3: CASSYPNRRSVTQYF. The CDR3 DNA is TGTGCCAGCAGTTACCCCAACCGCCGGTCTGTGACCCAGTACTTC.

The rearrangement uses TRBV7-2 and TRBJ2-5, with a tentative D call TRBD1 (5 bases). This CDR3 region has 15 residues. V was clipped by 1 base and J by 5 bases, with 14 bases between them. Germline V CDR1 and CDR2: SGHTA, FQGNSA. The CDR3 DNA sequence: TGTGCCAGCAGCTTAGTAGGTTTGGGGCCGGAGACCCAGTACTTC. It encodes CASSLVGLGPETQYF.

The chain joins TRBV4-3 to TRBJ2-1, with 9 bases identical to TRBD2. The germline V gene has CDR1 LGHNA and CDR2 YSLEER. There are 16 residues in the CDR3. J gave up 4 bases and V 1 base, and 5 bases lay outside the gene matches. This CDR3 is CASSQGLTSGYNEQFF. Written as DNA, the CDR3 is TGCGCCAGCAGCCAAGGATTGACTAGCGGATACAATGAGCAGTTCTTC.

The chain is built from TRBV2 and TRBJ2-7, with D perhaps matching TRBD2 (5 bases). CDR1 and CDR2 (germline): SNHLY, FYNNEI. This CDR3 is 16 amino acids long. Trimming stripped 2 bases from V and 3 bases from J, with 17 bases between. CDR3: CASSEPGRLRGYEQYV. The CDR3 DNA reads as TGTGCCAGCAGTGAACCAGGCCGCCTCCGGGGCTACGAGCAGTACGTC.

The chain recombines TRBV4-3 with TRBJ2-5, with 9 bases identical to TRBD2. The V gene end was trimmed by 0 bases and the J gene end by 7 bases; junction bases not matched to a gene: 9. The CDR3 extends over 16 amino acids. CDR1 is LGHNA and CDR2 is YSLEER in the germline V gene. CDR3 in amino acids: CASSQDRRGGGGTQYF. The CDR3 nucleotides read TGCGCCAGCAGCCAAGACCGGCGGGGGGGCGGCGGGACCCAGTACTTC.

The J gene is TRBJ2-5, the V gene TRBV19; 9 bases are a match to TRBD2. This CDR3 comprises 19 residues. The V segment lost 0 bases and the J segment 1 base; nucleotides outside the gene matches: 12. Germline V gives CDR1 LNHDA, CDR2 SQIVND (reference sequence). CDR3 region: CASSIDRPRGSGGQETQYF. CDR3 coding DNA: TGTGCCAGTAGTATAGATCGACCCCGCGGTAGCGGGGGCCAAGAGACCCAGTACTTC.

This chain joins TRBV19 and TRBJ1-1, with D unresolved. From germline, CDR1 is LNHDA and CDR2 SQIVND (reference sequence). The length of the CDR3 is 14 residues. Trimming took 5 bases from V and 4 from J, leaving 14 bases between them. This CDR3 is CASSLVARGTEAFF. CDR3 in DNA: TGTGCCAGTAGTTTGGTGGCGCGGGGCACTGAAGCTTTCTTT.

This clone appeared once. The gene calls are TRBV20-1 and TRBJ2-3, with D unclear. The CDR3 contains 15 residues. The germline gives CDR1 DFQATT, CDR2 SNEGSKA (reference sequence). V was shortened by 3 bases and J by 1 base, with 14 bases between the two germline ends. This CDR3 is CSASNSDRGTDTQYF. Here the CDR3 DNA reads TGCAGTGCTAGTAACTCCGATCGGGGCACAGATACGCAGTATTTT.

V is TRBV18 and J is TRBJ1-1, with no clear D. V was trimmed by 3 bases and J by 1 base, leaving 15 bases between them. Germline V gene data show CDR1 as KGHSH and CDR2 as LQKENI. The CDR3 covers 16 residues. The CDR3 is CASSPPGVRGNTEAFF. CDR3 nucleotide sequence: TGTGCCAGCTCACCGCCTGGGGTCCGGGGGAACACTGAAGCTTTCTTT.

This rearrangement joins TRBV5-6 to TRBJ2-3, with TRBD1 matching 9 bases. This CDR3 has 15 amino acids. Germline V gene data show CDR1 as SGHDT and CDR2 as YYEEEE. J gave up 4 bases and V 4 bases, and 7 bases lay outside the gene matches. The CDR3 sequence: CASSAGTGRPDTQYF. As DNA, the CDR3 is TGTGCCAGCAGCGCCGGGACAGGGAGGCCAGATACGCAGTATTTT.

The J gene is TRBJ2-3, the V gene TRBV12-1; the listed D gene, TRBD2, was not tested against the DNA. TRBV12-1 is noted as a pseudogene. The length of the CDR3 is 15 residues. DNA of the CDR3: TGTGCCAGCAGGCGCCGGGAGGGGACGACAGATACGCAGTATTTT. Its translation is CASRRREGTTDTQYF.

The chain has TRBV7-2 and TRBJ2-5; no reliable D call. The CDR3 runs 13 residues. V was cut by 1 base and J by 3 bases, with 6 bases left in between. CDR1 is SGHTA, CDR2 FQGNSA, per germline. The CDR3 spells CASSLVREETQYF. CDR3 bases: TGTGCCAGCAGCTTAGTCCGGGAAGAGACCCAGTACTTC.

The chain is built from TRBV5-6 and TRBJ2-1, with 8 positions matching TRBD2. Per the germline V gene, CDR1 is SGHDT and CDR2 is YYEEEE. V trimming: 3 bases; J trimming: 8 bases; junction bases outside the gene matches: 4. The CDR3 is 13 amino acids. CDR3 residues: CASSSSGGYEQFF. As DNA, the CDR3 is TGTGCCAGCAGCTCCAGCGGGGGTTATGAGCAGTTCTTC.